A single sample is the source of the 26 T cell receptor beta chains below, sequenced in a study of T cells after yellow fever vaccination. TCRdb fed the 5' RACE reads into MiXCR, producing one record per CDR3 protein. In the table there are about 25,000 distinct CDR3 sequences, approximately 3.2% of which are singletons. Sequenced here: PBMCs, either bulk or a sorted T-cell subset (CD4+, CD8+, memory, or dextramer-sorted; not recorded which), sampled about 49 days after the first yellow fever vaccination. Receptor source: a man aged 18 to 30 who received the YFV17D yellow fever vaccine.

The sample holds many counts of this clonotype. The V and J genes are TRBV3-1 and TRBJ1-3; D unclear. The CDR3 covers 16 residues. The V end was cut by 4 bases, the J end by 0 bases, with 13 bases between. Germline V lookup: CDR1 LGHDT, CDR2 YNNKEL (reference sequence). Here the CDR3 reads CASSPHGEGSGNTIYF. DNA for the CDR3: TGTGCCAGCAGCCCGCACGGGGAAGGCTCTGGAAACACCATATATTTT.

Only a few counts were recorded for this clonotype. This chain joins TRBV7-3 and TRBJ1-2; 7 bases fit TRBD1. J was trimmed by 0 bases and V by 3 bases; bases with no gene match: 4. Per the germline V gene, CDR1 is SGHTA and CDR2 is FQGTGA. The CDR3 contains 15 residues. The CDR3 DNA is TGTGCCAGCAGCTTGGGACAGAGTACTAACTATGGCTACACCTTC. Residues: CASSLGQSTNYGYTF.

On this clonotype: A single base separates this from a much larger clone, so it may be a read error. This chain joins TRBV18 and TRBJ1-2; 7 bases map to TRBD1. Germline V gene sequence: CDR1 KGHSH, CDR2 LQKENI. The CDR3 has 14 amino acids. The CDR3 DNA is TGTGCCAGCTCGATGGACAGGACGATTGGTGGCTACAGCTTC. This encodes CASSMDRTIGGYSF.

The rearrangement joins TRBV10-1 to TRBJ2-7, with 7 bases matching TRBD1. The V gene's germline CDR1 is WNHNN and CDR2 SYGVQD (reference sequence). J was trimmed by 3 bases and V by 8 bases; bases with no gene match: 7. The CDR3 runs 13 residues. CDR3 nucleotide sequence: TGCGCCAGCTCCAGGGACAGCTTCTACGAGCAGTACTTC. This translates into CASSRDSFYEQYF.

The sample holds many counts of this clonotype. The chain employs TRBV5-4 and TRBJ1-2; D perhaps matches TRBD1 (6 bases). CDR3 length equals 14 residues. V was trimmed by 4 bases and J by 2 bases, leaving 12 bases between them. In germline, CDR1 is SGHNT, CDR2 YYREEE (reference sequence). This chain's CDR3 is CASSLDRRNYGYTF. CDR3 DNA sequence: TGTGCCAGCAGCCTTGACAGGAGGAACTATGGCTACACCTTC.

This clonotype came up many times. V usage is TRBV20-1 and J usage is TRBJ2-7; 8 nucleotides align to TRBD1. J lost 3 bases, V lost 6 bases, and 7 bases had no gene match. Germline V CDR1 and CDR2: DFQATT, SNEGSKA (reference sequence). The CDR3 has 13 amino acids. DNA of the CDR3: TGCAGTGCCCAAACCGACAGGGGCTACGAGCAGTACGTC. This sequence encodes CSAQTDRGYEQYV.

The chain's CDR3 is CASSQGLAGGPTGELFF. In nucleotides, the CDR3 is TGTGCCAGCAGCCAAGGACTAGCGGGGGGGCCTACCGGGGAGCTGTTTTTT. The chain employs TRBV4-2 and TRBJ2-2; 14 bases fit TRBD2. The CDR3 is 17 residues long. V trimming: 1 base; J trimming: 5 bases; junction bases outside the gene matches: 3. Germline V gives CDR1 LGHNA, CDR2 YNFKEQ.

The chain uses TRBV5-6 and TRBJ1-5; no reliable D call. The V and J ends lost 0 bases and 4 bases respectively, with 14 bases between them. The CDR3 runs 16 residues. Germline lookup yields CDR1 SGHDT and CDR2 YYEEEE. CDR3: CASSLVLVQQNQPQHF. Written as DNA, the CDR3 is TGTGCCAGCAGCTTGGTGTTAGTACAGCAAAATCAGCCCCAGCATTTT.

This clonotype was detected many times. V and J are TRBV6-5 and TRBJ1-2, with no clear D. The CDR3 has 14 residues. V was cut by 6 bases and J by 6 bases, with 17 bases left in between. Germline loops: CDR1 MNHEY, CDR2 SVGAGI. CDR3 bases: TGTGCCAGCAGGGCACCCTGGGGTAGCAATGGCTACACCTTC. Its protein product is CASRAPWGSNGYTF.

By its share, this clonotype is medium-sized. V usage is TRBV3-1 and J usage is TRBJ2-1; D is undetermined. The CDR3 runs 14 residues. Germline V lookup: CDR1 LGHDT, CDR2 YNNKEL (reference sequence). The V end was cut by 4 bases, the J end by 3 bases, with 10 bases between. The CDR3 spells CASSPRPNYNEQFF. CDR3 nucleotides: TGTGCCAGCAGCCCGAGGCCTAACTACAATGAGCAGTTCTTC.

This clonotype was observed at least ten times. J is TRBJ2-1 and V is TRBV6-5; 9 bases match TRBD2. Trimming at V came to 0 bases and at J to 4 bases, leaving 7 bases not matched to a gene. This CDR3 is built from 17 residues. CDR1 and CDR2 from the germline V gene are MNHEY and SVGAGI. This CDR3 is CASSYSPPSGVYNEQFF. CDR3 nucleotide sequence: TGTGCCAGCAGTTACTCTCCTCCTAGCGGGGTGTACAATGAGCAGTTCTTC.

The table lists this clonotype with many counts. The V and J genes are TRBV7-9 and TRBJ2-5; either TRBD1 or TRBD2 may supply D (6 bases each). Germline V gene data show CDR1 as SEHNR and CDR2 as FQNEAQ (reference sequence). V lost 1 base and J lost 2, with 11 bases in between. The length of the CDR3 is 15 residues. The CDR3 protein is CASSLGEGGQETQYF. CDR3 DNA: TGTGCCAGCAGCTTAGGAGAGGGGGGACAAGAGACCCAGTACTTC.

Many counts were recorded for this clonotype. The CDR3 DNA reads as TGTGCCAGCAGCCCCCCGGGGGGGAACACTGAAGCTTTCTTT. It is translated as CASSPPGGNTEAFF. This chain joins TRBV9 and TRBJ1-1, with TRBD1 as a possible D gene (5 bases). V lost 4 bases and J lost 1, with 11 bases in between. The CDR3 spans 14 residues. Germline CDR1 reads SGDLS; CDR2 reads YYNGEE.

This clonotype has a count of ten or more. CDR3: CASSIQGFRAFF. CDR3 nucleotide sequence: TGTGCCAGCAGCATACAGGGGTTTCGGGCTTTCTTT. V usage is TRBV5-5 and J usage is TRBJ1-1; 7 positions agree with TRBD1. With 4 bases clipped from V and 11 bases from J, the junction kept 8 bases outside the gene matches. Germline V gives CDR1 SGHKS, CDR2 YYEKEE (reference sequence). This CDR3 has 12 amino acids.

At least ten counts were recorded for this clonotype. The rearrangement joins TRBV4-3 to TRBJ2-1, with 10 bases that match TRBD1. The CDR3 loop spans 13 amino acids. J gave up 9 bases and V 5 bases, and 4 bases lay outside the gene matches. Germline V CDR1 and CDR2: LGHNA, YSLEER. For the CDR3, the DNA is TGCGCCAGCAGCGCGGACAGGGGGATTGAGCAGTTCTTC. Its protein product is CASSADRGIEQFF.

This clonotype has at least ten counts. The chain has TRBV24-1 and TRBJ2-5; perhaps D is TRBD1 or TRBD2 (5 bases each). The CDR3 is 17 amino acids. V was cut by 3 bases and J by 2 bases, with 18 bases left in between. Germline loops: CDR1 KGHDR, CDR2 SFDVKD. The CDR3 loop reads CATSDPHGGQLQETQYF. CDR3 DNA sequence: TGTGCCACCAGTGATCCCCATGGGGGTCAACTTCAAGAGACCCAGTACTTC.

This clonotype has at least ten counts. The V call is TRBV7-2, the J call TRBJ2-7; D ambiguous. CDR3 length: 13 amino acids. Per the germline V gene, CDR1 is SGHTA and CDR2 is FQGNSA. The V gene lost 5 bases and the J gene lost 4 bases, with 12 bases spanning the gap. CDR3 in amino acids: CASSLDPNYEQYV. The CDR3 nucleotides are TGTGCCAGCAGCCTGGACCCCAATTACGAGCAGTACGTC.

The table lists this clonotype with many counts. This sequence joins TRBV4-2 and TRBJ1-2, with D possibly TRBD1 on 5 matching bases. CDR1 is LGHNA and CDR2 is YNFKEQ in the germline V gene. V was clipped by 6 bases and J by 8 bases, with 19 bases between them. CDR3 length equals 14 residues. The chain's CDR3 is CASRNRDGGEGYTF. DNA for the CDR3: TGTGCCAGCAGGAACCGGGACGGCGGCGAGGGCTACACCTTC.

The sample holds many counts of this clonotype. The chain is built from TRBV6-5 and TRBJ1-1; a possible D gene is TRBD1 (5 bases). The CDR3 loop spans 15 amino acids. Trimming removed 0 bases from V and 1 base from J, with 9 bases in between. Germline CDR1 MNHEY, CDR2 SVGAGI. CDR3 nucleotide sequence: TGTGCCAGCAGTTACTCCGACAGTGGGAACACTGAAGCTTTCTTT. It yields the protein CASSYSDSGNTEAFF.

There are many counts of this clonotype. The chain carries TRBV6-5 and TRBJ2-4, with 7 bases aligning to TRBD2. V shed 5 bases and J 4 bases; nucleotides not matched to a gene: 5. Germline values: CDR1 MNHEY, CDR2 SVGAGI. The CDR3 runs to 14 residues. The CDR3: CASSLGGGKNIQYF. CDR3 coding DNA: TGTGCCAGCAGTCTGGGGGGGGGGAAAAACATTCAGTACTTC.

This clonotype was recorded at least ten times. The rearrangement joins TRBV7-2 to TRBJ2-7; D possibly corresponds to TRBD1 (6 bases). Per germline, CDR1 SGHTA and CDR2 FQGNSA. V lost 0 bases to trimming and J lost 6 bases, with 9 bases between them. This CDR3 is 13 amino acids long. The CDR3 here is CASSLAGAPEQYF. The CDR3 DNA follows: TGTGCCAGCAGCTTAGCGGGGGCACCCGAGCAGTACTTC.

This clonotype is labeled as medium-sized. V gene TRBV12-3 or TRBV12-4 combines with J gene TRBJ2-1, with D hard to call. The CDR3 runs to 12 residues. V lost 5 bases and J lost 15, with 17 bases in between. The CDR3 sequence is CASSTWTTSVFF. CDR3 in DNA: TGTGCCAGCAGTACATGGACCACTTCGGTGTTCTTC.

This clonotype was seen many times. The gene calls are TRBV5-1 and TRBJ1-1, with 12 bases matching TRBD1. CDR1 and CDR2 from the germline V gene are SGHRS and YFSETQ. This CDR3 contains 15 residues. The trim removed 0 bases at V and 6 bases at J, leaving 3 bases unmatched. CDR3 sequence: CASSLAGTGGSEAFF. For the CDR3, the DNA is TGCGCCAGCAGCTTGGCCGGGACAGGGGGCTCTGAAGCTTTCTTT.

This clonotype turned up a few times. The V gene is TRBV6-2 or TRBV6-3, the J gene TRBJ1-2, with 7 bases identical to TRBD1. Germline lookup yields CDR1 MNHEY and CDR2 SVGEGT. CDR3 length equals 13 residues. The J segment lost 3 bases and the V segment lost 7 bases, leaving 5 bases of the junction unmatched. CDR3 sequence: CASILDRDYGYTF. CDR3 DNA sequence: TGTGCCAGCATCCTCGACAGGGACTATGGCTACACCTTC.

At least ten counts were recorded for this clonotype. CDR3 loop: CASSPNRVQEQYF. The CDR3 nucleotides read TGTGCCAGCAGCCCCAACAGGGTGCAAGAGCAGTACTTC. The chain combines TRBV7-2 with TRBJ2-7, with D maybe TRBD1 (6 bases). The CDR3 is 13 amino acids. V was shortened by 5 bases and J by 7 bases, with 15 bases between the two germline ends. CDR1 is SGHTA, CDR2 FQGNSA, per germline. Using reference TRBV7-2 and TRBJ2-7 for the parts outside the CDR3, the full variable domain is GAGVSQSPSNKVTEKGKDVELRCDPISGHTALYWYRQSLGQGLEFLIYFQGNSAPDKSGLPSDRFSAERTGGSVSTLTIQRTQQEDSAVYLCASSPNRVQEQYFGPGTRLTVT.

This clonotype occurred many times. The V gene is TRBV4-3, the J gene TRBJ2-3; D is ambiguous. Trimming pared 5 bases from V and 4 bases from J, leaving 16 bases between. This CDR3 is 15 amino acids long. Germline CDR1 reads LGHNA; CDR2 reads YSLEER. Written as DNA, the CDR3 is TGCGCCAGCAGCGCCCACCCTAGGCCTCCAGATACGCAGTATTTT. This gives the protein CASSAHPRPPDTQYF.